These 22 T cell receptor beta chains were sequenced from one sample in a study of CXCR3-negative and CXCR3-positive naive CD8 T cells. The study's findings and limits: A higher hydrophobicity marked the TRB CDR3s of CXCR3-positive naive cells versus CXCR3-negative naive cells.

Antigen specificity for these receptors is unknown. UMI-labeled TRB cDNA libraries were prepared by 5' RACE. From its re-call of the 5' RACE reads, TCRdb lists each CDR3 protein once, without DNA. The sample table sets out about 84,000 distinct CDR3 sequences. The sequencing sample was made of naive CXCR3+ CD8+ T cells from blood. Described subset: CD45RO-CCR7+CD27+CD95- naive CD8+ T cells expressing CXCR3 (TNR3+). These receptors came from a human donor in good health. Some clones in this sample may be carry-over from other donors' samples.

V and J are TRBV4-1 and TRBJ2-3; TCRdb gives TRBD1 as the D gene, but with no DNA this cannot be confirmed. The CDR3 is 16 amino acids. Germline V CDR1 and CDR2: MGHRA, YSYEKL. The CDR3 sequence is CASSQDGTPGWDTQYF.

This chain uses TRBV7-2 with TRBJ2-1. The CDR3 totals 11 residues. Germline lookup yields CDR1 SGHTA and CDR2 FQGNSA. The CDR3 is CASSPRNEQFF.

The chain recombines TRBV15 with TRBJ2-2; absent DNA, TCRdb's TRBD1 call cannot be checked. CDR3 length equals 16 residues. The germline V gene has CDR1 LNHNV and CDR2 YYDKDF (reference sequence). This CDR3 is CATSRDRDRNTGELFF.

Here the CDR3 reads CASSLSAGTGSGANVLTF. V is TRBV7-3 and J is TRBJ2-6. CDR1 is SGHTA, CDR2 FQGTGA, per germline. This CDR3 spans 18 amino acids.

The V gene is TRBV28, the J gene TRBJ1-6. This CDR3 spans 13 amino acids. CDR1 MDHEN and CDR2 SYDVKM come from the germline V gene. CDR3 protein: CASRESYNSPLHF.

The chain couples TRBV6-2 or TRBV6-3 to TRBJ2-7; the D gene TCRdb calls, TRBD1, cannot be checked with no DNA. This CDR3 has 14 amino acids. The V gene's germline CDR1 is MNHEY and CDR2 SVGEGT. Here the CDR3 reads CATGADRGLYEQYF.

This sequence joins TRBV14 and TRBJ2-5. Looked up from germline, CDR1 is SGHDN and CDR2 is FVKESK. This CDR3 contains 15 residues. The CDR3 here is CASSQDQVWWETQYF.

The J gene is TRBJ2-5, the V gene TRBV5-8. The CDR3 has 13 residues. Germline values: CDR1 SGHTS, CDR2 YDEGEE. The CDR3 spells CASSSEEATTQYF.

The V gene is TRBV6-2 or TRBV6-3, the J gene TRBJ2-3; TCRdb's assignment of TRBD1 cannot be checked, as there is no DNA. The V gene's germline CDR1 is MNHEY and CDR2 SVGEGT. The CDR3 loop spans 14 amino acids. The CDR3 loop reads CASTRGRITDTQYF.

The chain employs TRBV27 and TRBJ2-1; the TRBD2 assignment by TCRdb is unverifiable without DNA. The CDR3 loop spans 16 amino acids. Germline values: CDR1 MNHEY, CDR2 SMNVEV (reference sequence). CDR3: CASRLPLAGGHNEQFF.

The chain uses TRBV7-8 and TRBJ1-6; TCRdb designates TRBD1, a call that cannot be tested without DNA. CDR3 length: 12 amino acids. CDR1 and CDR2 (germline): SGHVS, FQNEAQ. Here the CDR3 reads CASSGARAALHF.

The V gene is TRBV4-2, the J gene TRBJ2-7; the TCRdb call, TRBD1, lacks DNA for checking. Germline V gene data show CDR1 as LGHNA and CDR2 as YNFKEQ. The CDR3 runs 13 residues. CDR3 region: CASSQGGPGEQYF.

CDR3 in amino acids: CASSKRTGDNEQFF. The genes are TRBV5-1 and TRBJ2-1; TCRdb calls TRBD1, which cannot be checked without DNA. CDR3 length equals 14 residues. From germline, CDR1 is SGHRS and CDR2 YFSETQ.

This chain links TRBV20-1 with TRBJ2-2; TCRdb outputs TRBD2, but without DNA this stays unchecked. This CDR3 has 15 amino acids. Looked up from germline, CDR1 is DFQATT and CDR2 is SNEGSKA (reference sequence). CDR3 in amino acids: CSARDRRGDTGELFF.

V and J are TRBV12-3 or TRBV12-4 and TRBJ2-1; absent DNA, TCRdb's TRBD2 call cannot be checked. The CDR3 has 13 amino acids. CDR3: CASSSGADNEQFF.

The V call is TRBV29-1, the J call TRBJ1-1; the D call of TRBD1 rests on TCRdb alone, since no DNA is present to check it. The CDR3 is 11 residues long. Germline V gene lookup returns CDR1 SQVTM and CDR2 ANQGSEA. The CDR3 protein is CSVEGGTEAFF.

The V gene is TRBV27, the J gene TRBJ1-6. The CDR3 length is 13 residues. Germline V gene data show CDR1 as MNHEY and CDR2 as SMNVEV (reference sequence). The chain's CDR3 is CASSFSSNSPLHF.

The chain couples TRBV20-1 to TRBJ2-7; the D gene TCRdb calls, TRBD2, cannot be checked with no DNA. The length of the CDR3 is 14 residues. CDR1 is DFQATT and CDR2 is SNEGSKA in the germline V gene (reference sequence). The CDR3 sequence: CSARLADYSYEQYF.

The gene calls are TRBV7-2 and TRBJ2-3; the D gene TCRdb calls, TRBD2, cannot be checked with no DNA. The germline V gene has CDR1 SGHTA and CDR2 FQGNSA. The CDR3 has 13 amino acids. The CDR3 loop is CASSYGTLDTQYF.

This chain joins TRBV24-1 and TRBJ2-1; TCRdb's D call, TRBD2, is unchecked because there is no DNA. From germline, CDR1 is KGHDR and CDR2 SFDVKD. The CDR3 is 18 amino acids. The CDR3 sequence is CATSDPGTSGGQYNEQFF.

The rearrangement links TRBV13 to TRBJ2-1; TCRdb lists TRBD2, though no DNA is available to test this call. The CDR3 totals 15 residues. Germline CDR1 is PRHDT and CDR2 is FYEKMQ (reference sequence). CDR3 in amino acids: CASSLAGGSRNEQFF. The full variable domain, completed using reference TRBV13 and TRBJ2-1, is AAGVIQSPRHLIKEKRETATLKCYPIPRHDTVYWYQQGPGQDPQFLISFYEKMQSDKGSIPDRFSAQQFSDYHSELNMSSLELGDSALYFCASSLAGGSRNEQFFGPGTRLTVL.

The chain employs TRBV27 and TRBJ2-3; TCRdb proposes TRBD2, but this gene call is untestable without DNA. This CDR3 is 15 amino acids long. Germline CDR1 reads MNHEY; CDR2 reads SMNVEV (reference sequence). This chain's CDR3 is CASSLAGGRPDTQYF.